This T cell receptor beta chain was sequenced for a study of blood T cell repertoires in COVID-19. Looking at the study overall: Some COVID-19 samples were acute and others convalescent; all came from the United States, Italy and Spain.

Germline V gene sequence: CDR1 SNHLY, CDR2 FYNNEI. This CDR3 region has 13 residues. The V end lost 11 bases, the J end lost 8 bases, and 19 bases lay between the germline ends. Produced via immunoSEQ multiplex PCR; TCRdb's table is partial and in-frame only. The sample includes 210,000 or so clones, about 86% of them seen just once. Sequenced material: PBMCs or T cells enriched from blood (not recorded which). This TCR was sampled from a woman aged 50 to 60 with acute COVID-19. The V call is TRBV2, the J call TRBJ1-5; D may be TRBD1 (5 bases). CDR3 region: CAFGGRRLEPQHF. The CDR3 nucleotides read TGTGCCTTTGGGGGGAGGAGGCTAGAGCCCCAGCATTTT.